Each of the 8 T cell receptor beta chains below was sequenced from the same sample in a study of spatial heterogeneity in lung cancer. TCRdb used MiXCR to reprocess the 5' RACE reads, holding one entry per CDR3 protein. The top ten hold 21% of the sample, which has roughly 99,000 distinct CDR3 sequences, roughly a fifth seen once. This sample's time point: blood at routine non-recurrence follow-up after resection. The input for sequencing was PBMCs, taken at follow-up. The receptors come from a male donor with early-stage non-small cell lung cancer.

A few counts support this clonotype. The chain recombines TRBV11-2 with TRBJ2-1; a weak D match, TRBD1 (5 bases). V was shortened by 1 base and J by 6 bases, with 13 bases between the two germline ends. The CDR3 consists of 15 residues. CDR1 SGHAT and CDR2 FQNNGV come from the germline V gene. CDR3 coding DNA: TGTGCCAGCAGCTTAGGCAGGGTGAGGCGCAATGAGCAGTTCTTC. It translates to CASSLGRVRRNEQFF. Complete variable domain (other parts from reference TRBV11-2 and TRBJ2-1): EAGVAQSPRYKIIEKRQSVAFWCNPISGHATLYWYQQILGQGPKLLIQFQNNGVVDDSQLPKDRFSAERLKGVDSTLKIQPAKLEDSAVYLCASSLGRVRRNEQFFGPGTRLTVL.

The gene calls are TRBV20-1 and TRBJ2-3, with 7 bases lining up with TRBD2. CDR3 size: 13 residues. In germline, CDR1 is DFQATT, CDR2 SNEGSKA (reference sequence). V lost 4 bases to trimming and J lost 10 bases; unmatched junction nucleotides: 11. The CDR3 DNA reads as TGCAGTGCTAACGGGGAACCGGGAGGAGCGCAGTATTTT. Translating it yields CSANGEPGGAQYF.

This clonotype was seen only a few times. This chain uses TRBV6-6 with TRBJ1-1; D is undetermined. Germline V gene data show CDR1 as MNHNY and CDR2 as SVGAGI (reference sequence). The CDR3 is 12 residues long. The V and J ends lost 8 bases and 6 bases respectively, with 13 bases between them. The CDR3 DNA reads TGTGCCAGCCTAAACTGGGGAGCTGAAGCTTTCTTT. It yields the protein CASLNWGAEAFF.

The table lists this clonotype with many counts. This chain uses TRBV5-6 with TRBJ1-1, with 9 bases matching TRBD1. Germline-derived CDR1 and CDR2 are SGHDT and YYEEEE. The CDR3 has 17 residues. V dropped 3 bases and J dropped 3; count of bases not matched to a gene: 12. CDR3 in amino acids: CASSSWDREWVDTEAFF. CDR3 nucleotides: TGTGCCAGCAGCTCGTGGGACAGGGAGTGGGTGGACACTGAAGCTTTCTTT.

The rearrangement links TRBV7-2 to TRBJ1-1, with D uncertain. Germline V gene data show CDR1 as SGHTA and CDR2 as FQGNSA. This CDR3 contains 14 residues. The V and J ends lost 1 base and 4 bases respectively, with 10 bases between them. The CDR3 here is CASSLGGFRTEAFF. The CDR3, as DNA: TGTGCCAGCAGCTTAGGAGGGTTCCGCACTGAAGCTTTCTTT.

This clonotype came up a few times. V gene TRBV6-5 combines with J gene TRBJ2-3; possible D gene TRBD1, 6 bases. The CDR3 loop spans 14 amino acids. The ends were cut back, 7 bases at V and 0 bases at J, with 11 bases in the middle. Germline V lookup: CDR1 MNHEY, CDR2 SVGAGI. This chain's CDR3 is CASKSTGSTDTQYF. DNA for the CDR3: TGTGCCAGCAAATCGACAGGAAGCACAGATACGCAGTATTTT.

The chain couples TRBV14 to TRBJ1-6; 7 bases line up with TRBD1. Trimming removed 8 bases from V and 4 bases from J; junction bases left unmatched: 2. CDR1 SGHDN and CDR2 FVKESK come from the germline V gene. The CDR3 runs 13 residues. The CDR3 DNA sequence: TGTGCCAGCGGGGGACAGTATAATTCACCCCTCCACTTT. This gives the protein CASGGQYNSPLHF.

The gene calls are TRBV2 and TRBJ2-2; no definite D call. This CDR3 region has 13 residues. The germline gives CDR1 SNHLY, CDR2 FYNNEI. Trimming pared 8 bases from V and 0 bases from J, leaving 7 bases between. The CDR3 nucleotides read TGTGCCAGCTCTGTATCGAACACCGGGGAGCTGTTTTTT. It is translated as CASSVSNTGELFF.